This TCR beta chain was observed in a study of beta chain features in type 1 diabetes. Looking at the study overall: All of the samples together had 85 million to 140 million sorted cells examined. Findings and limits, study-wide: Across all four CD4+ subsets, people with type 1 diabetes showed modestly shorter TCRB CDR3s.

The authors sorted CD4+ naive, central memory, regulatory and stem cell-like memory cells via CD45RO/CCR7/CD25/CD127/CD95/CD27. This CDR3 contains 11 residues. Looked up from germline, CDR1 is GTSNPN and CDR2 is SVGIG (reference sequence). Trimming removed 2 bases at V and 7 bases at J, with 6 bases between. This clone was seen only a few times. Its antigen is unknown. Sequenced material consisted of expressed TCRB transcripts (all of the isolated RNA was reverse transcribed). Profiled with immunoSEQ multiplex PCR; TCRdb holds only in-frame clones, not every one. The sample lists roughly 730,000 clones, about an eighth seen once, with around 0.022% in the top ten.

V and J are TRBV30 and TRBJ1-3; D remains unclear. The sample consisted of naive CD4+ T cells from blood. This TCR came from a young man with type 1 diabetes. This chain's CDR3 is CAWSITNTIYF. CDR3 sequence (DNA): TGTGCCTGGAGTATAACTAACACCATATATTTT. The full variable domain, rest sourced from reference TRBV30 and TRBJ1-3, is SQTIHQWPATLVQPVGSPLSLECTVEGTSNPNLYWYRQAAGRGLQLLFYSVGIGQISSEVPQNLSASRPQDRQFILSSKKLLLSDSGFYLCAWSITNTIYFGEGSWLTVV.